There are a few counts of the clone carrying this T cell receptor (beta chain). Its specificity is not known. CDR1 and CDR2 (germline): SGHTA, FQGNSA. V gave up 5 bases and J gave up 1 base, with 8 bases separating them. The CDR3 is made up of 13 amino acids. The sample originates from a study of beta chain features in type 1 diabetes. Study-level information: The samples had around 100 million sorted cells examined in all.

Expressed TCRB transcripts got sequenced, as all isolated RNA was reverse transcribed. Naive, central memory and regulatory T cell samples yielded a few million reads on average. TCRdb's table, derived via immunoSEQ multiplex PCR, lists solely in-frame clones and lacks some. The sample shows over 600,000 clones, 9.5% to 15% of them seen only once. Points from the study as a whole: Shorter TCRB CDR3s, moderately but significantly so, marked every one of the four CD4+ subsets in Type 1 diabetes patients.

This sequence originates from a man aged 25 to 40 with type 1 diabetes. Sequencing used naive CD4+ T cells from blood. This rearrangement joins TRBV7-2 to TRBJ2-5; the D gene is possibly TRBD1 (6 bases). The CDR3 loop is CASSQDSQETQYF. Here the CDR3 DNA reads TGTGCCAGCAGCCAGGACAGCCAAGAGACCCAGTACTTC.